The next 10 T cell receptor beta chains were all read from a single sample in a study of T cell responses to AZD1222 COVID-19 vaccine. Data came from immunoSEQ multiplex PCR; TCRdb stores just in-frame clones and leaves some out. The table includes 80,000 to 100,000 clones, approximately 85% detected once. The source material was peripheral blood, sampled on day 0 of AZD1222 vaccination. The origin of the receptors is an adult in good health.

The gene calls are TRBV4-2 and TRBJ1-6; 7 bases are a match to TRBD1. The germline V gene has CDR1 LGHNA and CDR2 YNFKEQ. The CDR3 is 17 amino acids. V lost 1 base and J lost 4; bases outside the gene matches: 7. Written as DNA, the CDR3 is TGTGCCAGCAGCCAAGCAGGGGGGTCGGTGTATAATTCACCCCTCCACTTT. This gives the protein CASSQAGGSVYNSPLHF.

The chain employs TRBV7-3 and TRBJ2-1; 9 bases fit TRBD2. Germline CDR1 is SGHTA and CDR2 is FQGTGA. The CDR3 length is 15 residues. After removal of 5 bases from V and 3 bases from J, the junction contained 5 bases not matched to a gene. Here the CDR3 DNA reads TGTGCCAGCAGCAGCCTAGCGGGGAACTACAATGAGCAGTTCTTC. The encoded protein is CASSSLAGNYNEQFF.

The sample holds one count of this clone. The rearrangement joins TRBV28 to TRBJ1-5; D ambiguous. The CDR3 sequence is 13 residues long. V was shortened by 7 bases and J by 0 bases, with 7 bases between the two germline ends. Per the germline V gene, CDR1 is MDHEN and CDR2 is SYDVKM. This CDR3 reads CASKIHSNQPQHF. CDR3 sequence (DNA): TGTGCCAGCAAGATCCATAGCAATCAGCCCCAGCATTTT.

This chain uses TRBV5-6 with TRBJ1-3, with 8 positions matching TRBD1. Losses at the gene ends were 4 bases for V and 0 bases for J; bases not matched to a gene: 6. Germline V gene sequence: CDR1 SGHDT, CDR2 YYEEEE. CDR3 size: 16 residues. DNA of the CDR3: TGTGCCAGCAGCCCGGGACAGGCGAACTCTGGAAACACCATATATTTT. This translates into CASSPGQANSGNTIYF.

This chain joins TRBV24-1 and TRBJ1-5; 10 bases align to TRBD1. Trimming cost V 10 bases and J 6 bases; bases outside gene matches: 17. The CDR3 consists of 17 residues. Germline loops: CDR1 KGHDR, CDR2 SFDVKD. The CDR3 sequence is CATKDRGVSRSGQPQHF. The CDR3 DNA sequence: TGTGCCACGAAGGACAGGGGGGTAAGTCGATCGGGTCAGCCCCAGCATTTT.

The CDR3 nucleotides read TGTGCCAGCAGCTTGGGACTACCCTACGAGCAGTACTTC. It encodes CASSLGLPYEQYF. This chain joins TRBV5-6 and TRBJ2-7; a weak D match, TRBD2 (5 bases). This CDR3 is built from 13 residues. Per the germline V gene, CDR1 is SGHDT and CDR2 is YYEEEE. Trimming left V 0 bases short and J 2 bases short, with 6 bases between. The complete variable domain, with remaining parts taken from reference TRBV5-6 and TRBJ2-7, reads DAGVTQSPTHLIKTRGQQVTLRCSPKSGHDTVSWYQQALGQGPQFIFQYYEEEERQRGNFPDRFSGHQFPNYSSELNVNALLLGDSALYLCASSLGLPYEQYFGPGTRLTVT.

CDR3 sequence (DNA): TGTGCCAGCGGGACCGGGACTAGCGGTTACGAGCAGTACTTC. Encoded protein: CASGTGTSGYEQYF. This rearrangement joins TRBV2 to TRBJ2-7; 11 nucleotides agree with TRBD2. Germline V gene data show CDR1 as SNHLY and CDR2 as FYNNEI. This CDR3 has 14 amino acids. Trimming at V came to 8 bases and at J to 4 bases, leaving 7 bases not matched to a gene.

This clone occurred a few times. The CDR3 here is CASTSVTLQGNSPLHF. CDR3 bases: TGTGCCAGCACATCCGTTACCCTACAGGGTAATTCACCCCTCCACTTT. This chain links TRBV6-6 with TRBJ1-6, with a tentative D call TRBD1 (6 bases). Germline V gene sequence: CDR1 MNHNY, CDR2 SVGAGI (reference sequence). The CDR3 sequence is 16 residues long. V shed 7 bases and J shed 6 bases, with 19 bases lying between them.

The rearrangement uses TRBV7-9 and TRBJ2-7, with 11 bases that match TRBD2. Germline trimming cut 2 bases from V and 3 bases from J; bases unmatched to any gene: 9. Germline loops: CDR1 SEHNR, CDR2 FQNEAQ (reference sequence). The CDR3 sequence is 17 residues long. This CDR3 reads CASSLSLAGGLSYEQYF. The CDR3 DNA follows: TGTGCCAGCAGCTTATCGTTAGCGGGAGGGCTAAGCTACGAGCAGTACTTC.

Only a few counts were recorded for this clone. This sequence joins TRBV3-1 (or the pseudogene TRBV3-2) and TRBJ2-7; D not resolved. Germline-derived CDR1 and CDR2 are LGHDT and YNNKEL (reference sequence). V was shortened by 1 base and J by 2 bases, with 0 bases between the two germline ends. The CDR3 is made up of 11 amino acids. The CDR3 loop is CASSQAYEQYF. CDR3 coding DNA: TGTGCCAGCAGCCAAGCCTACGAGCAGTACTTC.